Below, one TCR beta chain is given with its context. The data stem from a study of Ad26.COV2.S vaccination and SARS-CoV-2 variants. In the study overall: Donor got 5x10^10 or 1x10^11 viral particles of Ad26.COV2.S.

The protocol was immunoSEQ multiplex PCR, while the TCRdb copy is restricted to in-frame clones and leaves out a portion. The data hold fewer than 300,000 clones, with roughly 86% observed a single time. As to treatment: 15 to 20 received Ad26.COV2.S at low or high dose, single or two shots; 5 received placebo; per-sample allocation not given. Following the first vaccine or placebo injection, samples were taken on day 63. This CDR3 has 15 residues. V was pared by 4 bases and J by 2 bases, with 3 bases of the junction left unmatched. Germline CDR1 is LGHDT and CDR2 is YNNKEL (reference sequence). The sequence derives from a person between 18 and 60 years old who received the Ad26.COV2.S COVID-19 vaccine or a placebo. The V gene is TRBV3-1 (or the pseudogene TRBV3-2), the J gene TRBJ2-1; 9 bases line up with TRBD1. Here the sequenced sample was peripheral blood, taken in a trial of Ad26.COV2.S vaccine versus placebo. The CDR3 nucleotides are TGTGCCAGCAGCCCAACAGGGGGCGCCTACAATGAGCAGTTCTTC. Its protein product is CASSPTGGAYNEQFF.